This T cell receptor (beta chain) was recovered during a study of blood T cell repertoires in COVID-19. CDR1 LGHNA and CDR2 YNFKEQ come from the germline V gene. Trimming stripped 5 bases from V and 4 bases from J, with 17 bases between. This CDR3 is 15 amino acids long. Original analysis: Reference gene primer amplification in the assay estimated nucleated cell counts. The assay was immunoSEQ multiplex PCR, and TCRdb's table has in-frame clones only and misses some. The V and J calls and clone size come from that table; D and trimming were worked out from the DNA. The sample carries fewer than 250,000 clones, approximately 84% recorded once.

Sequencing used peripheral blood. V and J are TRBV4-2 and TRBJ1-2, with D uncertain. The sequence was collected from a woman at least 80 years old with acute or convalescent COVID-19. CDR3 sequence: CASSSSDQAGYGYTF. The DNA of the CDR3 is TGTGCCAGCAGCTCGTCCGACCAAGCGGGCTATGGCTACACCTTC.